The clone carrying this TCR beta chain was picked up many times. The source of the sample is a study of T cells of healthy individuals. The CDR3 length is 14 residues. Germline lookup yields CDR1 MNHEY and CDR2 SMNVEV (reference sequence). With V trimmed by 3 bases and J by 2 bases, 3 bases remained unmatched. TCRdb itself ran the 5' RACE reads through MiXCR, one entry per CDR3 protein. The sample gives tens of thousands of distinct CDR3 sequences, about 17% of which show up once; less than 6% is in the top ten. The receptor comes from a human donor in good health. This rearrangement joins TRBV27 to TRBJ1-1; the match to TRBD1 covers 7 bases. Here the CDR3 reads CASSFGTANTEAFF. The CDR3 DNA is TGTGCCAGCAGTTTCGGGACAGCCAACACTGAAGCTTTCTTT.